These 29 T cell receptor beta chains came from one sample sequenced in a study of blood T cell repertoires in COVID-19. Profiled with immunoSEQ multiplex PCR; TCRdb holds only in-frame clones, not every one. The table records fewer than 450,000 clones, about 91% of them present only once. Sequenced sample: peripheral blood. The receptor source for this set is a woman aged 50 to 60 with COVID-19, enrolled during active disease.

Details on this clone: At one end, the junction sequence differs from germline, possibly due to a read error. The J gene is TRBJ2-7, the V gene TRBV6-6; a weak D match, TRBD1 (6 bases). The germline CDR1 and CDR2 sequences are MNHNY and SVGAGI (reference sequence). The CDR3 is made up of 15 amino acids. The chain's CDR3 is CASSYSQQGGYGQYF. The DNA of the CDR3 is TGTGCCAGCAGTTACTCGCAACAGGGCGGCTACGGGCAGTACTTC.

V gene TRBV25-1 combines with J gene TRBJ1-1, with D perhaps TRBD1 (5 bases). The CDR3 has 13 amino acids. Germline V gives CDR1 MGHDK, CDR2 SYGVNS. Trimming took off 2 bases at V and 6 bases at J, with 10 bases between the two ends. For the CDR3, the DNA is TGTGCCAGCAGTGAAAGTGTCAGGGCTGAAGCTTTCTTT. Amino acids: CASSESVRAEAFF.

This clone was seen just once. The chain is built from TRBV2 and TRBJ1-5; 9 positions agree with TRBD1. The CDR3 sequence is 16 residues long. Germline loops: CDR1 SNHLY, CDR2 FYNNEI. V trimming: 11 bases; J trimming: 5 bases; junction bases outside the gene matches: 16. CDR3 protein: CASKRDRVRGHQPQHF. CDR3 nucleotides: TGTGCCTCCAAACGGGACAGGGTTCGGGGACATCAGCCCCAGCATTTT.

The rearrangement uses TRBV12-3 or TRBV12-4 and TRBJ2-7, with 8 bases identical to TRBD1. The CDR3 spans 13 residues. V lost 3 bases, J lost 2 bases, and 0 bases stayed unmatched. The CDR3 protein is CASSLTGAYEQYF. The CDR3 DNA is TGTGCCAGCAGTTTGACAGGGGCCTACGAGCAGTACTTC.

The chain couples TRBV27 to TRBJ2-7; 9 positions match TRBD2. Germline CDR1 reads MNHEY; CDR2 reads SMNVEV (reference sequence). V lost 5 bases, J lost 2 bases, and 4 bases stayed unmatched. CDR3 size: 14 residues. Here the CDR3 reads CASSVSGGTYEQYF. The DNA of the CDR3 is TGTGCCAGCAGTGTTAGCGGGGGTACCTACGAGCAGTACTTC.

V gene TRBV9 combines with J gene TRBJ1-6, with a tentative D call TRBD1 (6 bases). Trimming removed 3 bases at V and 0 bases at J, with 13 bases between. The germline V gene encodes CDR1 SGDLS and CDR2 YYNGEE. This CDR3 is 17 amino acids long. The CDR3, as DNA: TGTGCCAGCAGCGCTAACAGGGAACTCTCCTATAATTCACCCCTCCACTTT. This sequence encodes CASSANRELSYNSPLHF.

The chain couples TRBV5-8 to TRBJ2-3; 10 bases agree with TRBD2. The germline V gene encodes CDR1 SGHTS and CDR2 YDEGEE. Trimming at V came to 0 bases and at J to 4 bases, leaving 5 bases not matched to a gene. This CDR3 is built from 16 residues. CDR3 coding DNA: TGTGCCAGCAGCTTGGAGCCGAGCGGGGGGGCAGATACGCAGTATTTT. It specifies CASSLEPSGGADTQYF. The variable domain in full, completed from reference TRBV5-8 and TRBJ2-3, reads EAGVTQSPTHLIKTRGQQATLRCSPISGHTSVYWYQQALGLGLQFLLWYDEGEERNRGNFPPRFSGRQFPNYSSELNVNALELEDSALYLCASSLEPSGGADTQYFGPGTRLTVL.

The CDR3 loop is CASSESSSLGEKLFF. In nucleotides, the CDR3 is TGTGCCAGCAGTGAATCGTCCTCTCTCGGGGAAAAACTGTTTTTT. The chain links TRBV6-1 to TRBJ1-4; D remains ambiguous. V shed 2 bases and J shed 8 bases, with 15 bases lying between them. CDR1 and CDR2 (germline): MNHNS, SASEGT. This CDR3 has 15 residues.

The rearrangement joins TRBV6-5 to TRBJ1-4; 11 nucleotides match TRBD1. This CDR3 contains 12 residues. After removal of 6 bases from V and 12 bases from J, the junction contained 3 bases not matched to a gene. Germline CDR1 reads MNHEY; CDR2 reads SVGAGI. The CDR3 region has the DNA TGTGCCAGCAGGAGGACAGGGGGCGAACTGTTTTTT. Protein product: CASRRTGGELFF.

The chain employs TRBV14 and TRBJ1-1; D unresolved. The germline V gene encodes CDR1 SGHDN and CDR2 FVKESK. Trimming stripped 1 base from V and 3 bases from J, with 9 bases between. CDR3 size: 14 residues. In DNA form, the CDR3 reads TGTGCCAGCAGCCAAGGGACTTTGGACACTGAAGCTTTCTTT. This encodes CASSQGTLDTEAFF.

This chain uses TRBV6-6 with TRBJ2-1; the D gene is possibly TRBD1 (8 bases). The V gene lost 5 bases and the J gene lost 7 bases, with 24 bases spanning the gap. The length of the CDR3 is 17 residues. The germline gives CDR1 MNHNY, CDR2 SVGAGI (reference sequence). The DNA for the CDR3 is TGTGCCAGCAGTCCTTACACCGGACAGGGAGGGCTTAATGAGCAGTTCTTC. Translating gives CASSPYTGQGGLNEQFF.

The V call is TRBV11-2, the J call TRBJ1-1; D is unclear. From germline, CDR1 is SGHAT and CDR2 FQNNGV. The CDR3 spans 14 residues. The V end was cut by 1 base, the J end by 2 bases, with 8 bases between. The DNA for the CDR3 is TGTGCCAGCAGCTTAGTGGTGGGCAACACTGAAGCTTTCTTT. This encodes CASSLVVGNTEAFF.

The gene calls are TRBV5-1 and TRBJ1-2; a possible D gene is TRBD1 (6 bases). The V gene's germline CDR1 is SGHRS and CDR2 YFSETQ. Trimming shortened V by 7 bases and J by 4 bases, and 14 bases separated the two germline ends. The CDR3 contains 13 residues. The CDR3 nucleotides are TGCGCCAGCCGACAGGTCAGGAGCTATGGCTACACCTTC. It is translated as CASRQVRSYGYTF.

The CDR3: CASSQATAGTGGGEQYF. The CDR3 DNA is TGTGCCAGCAGCCAAGCCACTGCCGGGACAGGGGGAGGAGAGCAGTACTTC. The V and J genes are TRBV4-2 and TRBJ2-7; 11 nucleotides agree with TRBD1. Trimming removed 1 base from V and 7 bases from J; junction bases left unmatched: 12. In germline, CDR1 is LGHNA, CDR2 YNFKEQ. This CDR3 is built from 17 residues.

The rearrangement joins TRBV6-5 to TRBJ2-7, with 8 bases aligning to TRBD1. The CDR3 totals 16 residues. V gave up 2 bases and J gave up 2 bases; unmatched junction bases: 8. The V gene's germline CDR1 is MNHEY and CDR2 SVGAGI. The CDR3 here is CASSYVVSGGPYEQYF. CDR3 DNA: TGTGCCAGCAGTTACGTGGTGTCAGGGGGCCCCTACGAGCAGTACTTC.

About this clone: The germline gene is not matched at one end of the junction; a read error may be the cause. CDR3 amino acids: CSVEGGQGLDYEQYF. The CDR3 coding sequence is TGCAGCGTCGAAGGGGGACAGGGGCTTGACTACGAGCAGTACTTC. The J gene is TRBJ2-7, the V gene TRBV29-1; 10 positions agree with TRBD1. This CDR3 contains 15 residues. From germline, CDR1 is SQVTM and CDR2 ANQGSEA.

The rearrangement uses TRBV19 and TRBJ1-4; 7 bases line up with TRBD1. The CDR3 covers 16 residues. Germline CDR1 is LNHDA and CDR2 is SQIVND (reference sequence). V lost 0 bases, J lost 7 bases, and 8 bases stayed unmatched. Written as DNA, the CDR3 is TGTGCCAGTAGTATAGACGGGCGACAGGGCGGTGAAAAACTGTTTTTT. It translates to CASSIDGRQGGEKLFF.

This chain links TRBV6-1 with TRBJ2-1; TRBD1 might be the D (6 bases). The germline CDR1 and CDR2 sequences are MNHNS and SASEGT. The CDR3 sequence is 17 residues long. The V gene lost 1 base and the J gene lost 4 bases, with 17 bases spanning the gap. The CDR3 nucleotides are TGTGCCAGCAGTGAAGTCGGACAGTTAACTAATTACAATGAGCAGTTCTTC. This encodes CASSEVGQLTNYNEQFF.

This chain uses TRBV6-6 with TRBJ2-3; 9 bases align to TRBD2. V was clipped by 6 bases and J by 2 bases; unmatched bases: 3. Germline V gives CDR1 MNHNY, CDR2 SVGAGI (reference sequence). There are 14 residues in the CDR3. The CDR3 loop is CASRASGTTDTQYF. In nucleotides, the CDR3 is TGTGCCAGCAGGGCTAGCGGGACCACAGATACGCAGTATTTT.

The genes are TRBV30 and TRBJ1-2; D is possibly TRBD1 (6 bases). The CDR3 is 13 amino acids. Trimming shortened V by 0 bases and J by 9 bases, and 14 bases separated the two germline ends. The germline CDR1 and CDR2 sequences are GTSNPN and SVGIG (reference sequence). For the CDR3, the DNA is TGTGCCTGGAGTGTAGGGGGGGGTGGAAGCTACACCTTC. Translated, it gives CAWSVGGGGSYTF.

This chain joins TRBV28 and TRBJ2-7, with TRBD2 matching 8 bases. This CDR3 contains 14 residues. Germline CDR1 and CDR2: MDHEN and SYDVKM. J gave up 4 bases and V 8 bases, and 10 bases lay outside the gene matches. The CDR3 here is CASGVAGQGYEQYF. CDR3 bases: TGTGCCAGCGGGGTAGCGGGGCAAGGTTACGAGCAGTACTTC.

The chain recombines TRBV12-3 or TRBV12-4 with TRBJ1-2; D gene ambiguous. V lost 5 bases and J lost 7, with 11 bases in between. The CDR3 contains 12 residues. The CDR3 coding sequence is TGTGCCAGCAGTAATAGTATTAGTGGCTACACCTTC. This codes for CASSNSISGYTF.

V and J are TRBV7-6 and TRBJ2-1; D gene ambiguous. CDR3 length equals 13 residues. Germline V gene lookup returns CDR1 SGHVS and CDR2 FNYEAQ. With 1 base removed from V and 9 bases from J, the gap between germline ends came to 10 bases. The CDR3 DNA sequence: TGTGCCAGCAGCTTAGTCGATACGGGTGAGCAGTTCTTC. Translation: CASSLVDTGEQFF.

As for this clone: The sample carries other DNA sequences with the same CDR3. This chain links TRBV5-6 with TRBJ1-3, with TRBD1 identical over 7 bases. The V gene's germline CDR1 is SGHDT and CDR2 YYEEEE. Trimming cost V 4 bases and J 0 bases; bases outside gene matches: 7. The CDR3 has 16 residues. The CDR3 bases are TGTGCCAGCAGCCGAACAGGGGCCTTCTCTGGAAACACCATATATTTT. Protein sequence: CASSRTGAFSGNTIYF.

V is TRBV28 and J is TRBJ1-6, with D maybe TRBD1 (5 bases). Trimming cost V 3 bases and J 7 bases, with 16 bases left between them. This CDR3 has 16 residues. The germline V gene encodes CDR1 MDHEN and CDR2 SYDVKM. CDR3 loop: CASSLVPGVGNSPLHF. The DNA of the CDR3 is TGTGCCAGCAGTTTGGTCCCGGGGGTAGGAAATTCACCCCTCCACTTT.

This rearrangement joins TRBV19 to TRBJ2-3, with TRBD1 matching 8 bases. The V and J ends lost 7 bases and 3 bases, in that order; junction bases with no gene match: 6. The CDR3 has 14 residues. CDR1 and CDR2 (germline): LNHDA, SQIVND (reference sequence). This CDR3 is CASNPDRETDTQYF. The CDR3 DNA reads as TGTGCCAGTAACCCGGACAGGGAAACAGATACGCAGTATTTT. The full variable domain, with the rest looked up from reference TRBV19 and TRBJ2-3, is DGGITQSPKYLFRKEGQNVTLSCEQNLNHDAMYWYRQDPGQGLRLIYYSQIVNDFQKGDIAEGYSVSREKKESFPLTVTSAQKNPTAFYLCASNPDRETDTQYFGPGTRLTVL.

J is TRBJ2-2 and V is TRBV15, with 9 bases matching TRBD1. Germline lookup yields CDR1 LNHNV and CDR2 YYDKDF (reference sequence). The CDR3 runs 14 residues. Trimming took 5 bases from V and 5 from J; bases not matched to a gene: 3. The CDR3 coding sequence is TGTGCCACCAGCTCGGGACAGGGAACCGGGGAGCTGTTTTTT. This codes for CATSSGQGTGELFF.

This clone was seen a single time. The V and J genes are TRBV10-3 and TRBJ1-6, with a weak D call TRBD1 (6 bases). The germline V and J ends were trimmed by 6 bases and 13 bases, with 22 bases remaining between them. The CDR3 consists of 15 residues. Germline values: CDR1 ENHRY, CDR2 SYGVKD. CDR3: CAIRSGVELLSPLHF. In nucleotides, the CDR3 is TGTGCCATCAGGTCAGGGGTAGAGCTATTAAGTCCCCTCCACTTT.

The chain is built from TRBV24-1 and TRBJ2-1; D possibly corresponds to TRBD2 (5 bases). This CDR3 spans 14 amino acids. The germline V gene encodes CDR1 KGHDR and CDR2 SFDVKD. V dropped 1 base and J dropped 6 bases, with 9 bases sitting between them. This chain's CDR3 is CATSDFVRGNEQFF. The CDR3 DNA sequence: TGTGCCACCAGTGATTTTGTCCGGGGCAATGAGCAGTTCTTC.